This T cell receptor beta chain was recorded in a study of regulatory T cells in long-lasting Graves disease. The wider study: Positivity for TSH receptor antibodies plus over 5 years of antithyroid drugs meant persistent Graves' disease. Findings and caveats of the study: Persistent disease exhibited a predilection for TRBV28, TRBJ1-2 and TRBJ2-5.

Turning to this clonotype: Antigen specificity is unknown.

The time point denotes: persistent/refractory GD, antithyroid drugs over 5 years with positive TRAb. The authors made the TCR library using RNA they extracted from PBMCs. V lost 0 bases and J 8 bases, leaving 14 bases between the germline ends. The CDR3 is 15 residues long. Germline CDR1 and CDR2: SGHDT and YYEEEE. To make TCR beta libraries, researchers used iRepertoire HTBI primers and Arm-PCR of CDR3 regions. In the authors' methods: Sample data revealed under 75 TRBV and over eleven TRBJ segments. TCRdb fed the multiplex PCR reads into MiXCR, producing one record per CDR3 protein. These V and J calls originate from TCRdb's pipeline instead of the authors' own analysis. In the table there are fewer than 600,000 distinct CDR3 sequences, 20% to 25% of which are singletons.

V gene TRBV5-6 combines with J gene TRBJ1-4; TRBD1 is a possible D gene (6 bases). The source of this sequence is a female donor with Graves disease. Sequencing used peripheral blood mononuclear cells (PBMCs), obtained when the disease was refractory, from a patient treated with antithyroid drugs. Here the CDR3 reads CASSLVTGGREKLFF. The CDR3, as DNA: TGTGCCAGCAGCTTGGTTACCGGGGGCCGGGAAAAACTGTTTTTT. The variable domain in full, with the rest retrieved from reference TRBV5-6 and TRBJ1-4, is DAGVTQSPTHLIKTRGQQVTLRCSPKSGHDTVSWYQQALGQGPQFIFQYYEEEERQRGNFPDRFSGHQFPNYSSELNVNALLLGDSALYLCASSLVTGGREKLFFGSGTQLSVL.